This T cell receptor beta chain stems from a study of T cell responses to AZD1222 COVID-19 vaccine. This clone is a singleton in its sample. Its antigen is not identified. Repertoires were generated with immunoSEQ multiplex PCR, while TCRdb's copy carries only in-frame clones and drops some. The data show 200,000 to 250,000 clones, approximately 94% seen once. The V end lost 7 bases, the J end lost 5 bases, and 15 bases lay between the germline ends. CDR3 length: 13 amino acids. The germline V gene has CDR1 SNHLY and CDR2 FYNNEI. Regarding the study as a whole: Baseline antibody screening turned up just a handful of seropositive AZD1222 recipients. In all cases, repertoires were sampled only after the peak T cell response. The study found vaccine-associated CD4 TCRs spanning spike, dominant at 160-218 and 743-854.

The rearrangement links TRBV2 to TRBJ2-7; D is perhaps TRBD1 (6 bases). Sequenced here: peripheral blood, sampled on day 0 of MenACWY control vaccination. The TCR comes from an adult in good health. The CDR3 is CASTWTAKDEQYF. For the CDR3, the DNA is TGTGCCAGCACCTGGACAGCCAAGGACGAGCAGTACTTC.